Below, one T cell receptor (beta chain) is given with its context. Its antigen is unidentified. Read data end 3 residues before the CDR3 end; the end is taken from the germline J gene. V lost 4 bases to trimming and J lost 5 bases; unmatched junction nucleotides: 10. The CDR3 totals 15 residues. Germline lookup yields CDR1 DFQATT and CDR2 SNEGSKA (reference sequence). The data stem from a study of Tregs in tolerant kidney transplant recipients. The nonmyeloablative bone marrow transplants came from related graft donors, with transient mixed chimerism. Unstimulated Tregs (CD4+CD25+CD127-) and CD4+CD25- non-Tregs were sorted from PBMCs. The protocol was immunoSEQ multiplex PCR, while the TCRdb copy is restricted to in-frame clones and leaves out a portion. Seen in this sample are tens of thousands of clones; the ten most common clones hold 1.8%. General study points: In tolerant patients, donor-specific Tregs outgrew total Tregs, suggesting antigen-driven expansion. Expanding Tregs on activated donor B cells appeared to best identify donor-specific TCRbeta clones. Few patients were studied, so findings need validation in larger groups.

V usage is TRBV20-1 and J usage is TRBJ2-3; 9 bases are shared with TRBD2. The starting material was CD4+ T cells from blood (PBMCs), obtained 24 months after the transplant. The source is a human patient who received a combined kidney and bone marrow transplant. Part of the T cell pool may stem from the graft donor. This chain's CDR3 is CSATIAGAGGDTQYF. CDR3 DNA (partial): TGCAGTGCTACTATAGCGGGAGCCGGTGGAGATACG.